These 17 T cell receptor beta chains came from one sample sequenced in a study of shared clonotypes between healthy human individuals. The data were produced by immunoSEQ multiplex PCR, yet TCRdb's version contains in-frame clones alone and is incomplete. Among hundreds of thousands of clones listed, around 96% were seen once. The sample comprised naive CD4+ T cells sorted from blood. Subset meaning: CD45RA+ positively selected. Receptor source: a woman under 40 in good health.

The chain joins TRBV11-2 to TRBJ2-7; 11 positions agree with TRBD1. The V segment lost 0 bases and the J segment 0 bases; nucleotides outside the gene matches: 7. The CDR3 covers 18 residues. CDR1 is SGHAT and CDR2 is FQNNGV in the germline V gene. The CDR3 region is CASSLEGDRGLSSYEQYF. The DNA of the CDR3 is TGTGCCAGCAGCTTAGAGGGGGACAGGGGGTTGAGCTCCTACGAGCAGTACTTC.

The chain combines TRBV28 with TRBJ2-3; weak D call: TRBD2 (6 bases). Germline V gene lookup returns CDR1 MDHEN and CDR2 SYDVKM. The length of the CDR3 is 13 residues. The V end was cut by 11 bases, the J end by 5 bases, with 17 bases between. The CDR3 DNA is TGTGCCGTCCTTAGCGAGGGAGGAGATACGCAGTATTTT. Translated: CAVLSEGGDTQYF.

Here the CDR3 DNA reads TGTGCCATCAGTGACGCCCGGGACGGGAGAGTCTACGAGCAGTACTTC. It encodes CAISDARDGRVYEQYF. V is TRBV10-3 and J is TRBJ2-7; D is possibly TRBD2 (6 bases). The CDR3 has 16 residues. In germline, CDR1 is ENHRY, CDR2 SYGVKD. V was pared by 3 bases and J by 3 bases, with 18 bases between.

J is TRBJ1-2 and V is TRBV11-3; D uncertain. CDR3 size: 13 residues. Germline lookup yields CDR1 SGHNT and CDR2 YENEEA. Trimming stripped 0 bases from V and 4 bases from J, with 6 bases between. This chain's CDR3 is CASSLDRGYGYTF. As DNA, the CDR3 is TGTGCCAGCAGCTTAGACAGAGGCTATGGCTACACCTTC.

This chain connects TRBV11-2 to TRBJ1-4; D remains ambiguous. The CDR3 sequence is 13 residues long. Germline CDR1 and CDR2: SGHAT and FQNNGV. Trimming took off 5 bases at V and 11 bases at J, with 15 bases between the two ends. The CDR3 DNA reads TGTGCCAGCAGCGGACGATTTGGGGAGAAACTGTTTTTT. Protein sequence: CASSGRFGEKLFF. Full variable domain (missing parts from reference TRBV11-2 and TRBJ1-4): EAGVAQSPRYKIIEKRQSVAFWCNPISGHATLYWYQQILGQGPKLLIQFQNNGVVDDSQLPKDRFSAERLKGVDSTLKIQPAKLEDSAVYLCASSGRFGEKLFFGSGTQLSVL.

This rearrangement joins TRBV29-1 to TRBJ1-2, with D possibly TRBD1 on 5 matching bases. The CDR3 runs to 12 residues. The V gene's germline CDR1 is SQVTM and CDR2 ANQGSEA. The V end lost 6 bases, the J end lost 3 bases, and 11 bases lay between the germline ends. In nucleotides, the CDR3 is TGCAGCGTGGGGGAGGGAGACTATGGCTACACCTTC. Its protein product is CSVGEGDYGYTF.

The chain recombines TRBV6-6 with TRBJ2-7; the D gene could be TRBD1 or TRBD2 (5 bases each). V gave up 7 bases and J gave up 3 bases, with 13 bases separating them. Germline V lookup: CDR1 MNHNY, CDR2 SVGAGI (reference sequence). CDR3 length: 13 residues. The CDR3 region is CASKGRDYYEQYF. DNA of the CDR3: TGTGCCAGCAAGGGACGGGATTACTACGAGCAGTACTTC.

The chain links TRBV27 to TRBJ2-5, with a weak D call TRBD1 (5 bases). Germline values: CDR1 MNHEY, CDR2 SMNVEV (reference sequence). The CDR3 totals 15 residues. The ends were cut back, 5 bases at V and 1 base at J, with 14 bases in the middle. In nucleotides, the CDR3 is TGTGCCAGCAGTCGCACCTACAGGTTCCAAGAGACCCAGTACTTC. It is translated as CASSRTYRFQETQYF.

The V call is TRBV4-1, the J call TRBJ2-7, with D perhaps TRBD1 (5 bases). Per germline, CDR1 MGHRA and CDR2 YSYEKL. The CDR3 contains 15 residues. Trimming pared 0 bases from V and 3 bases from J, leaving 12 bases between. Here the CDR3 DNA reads TGCGCCAGCAGCCAAGATCGTCAGGGATTCTACGAGCAGTACTTC. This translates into CASSQDRQGFYEQYF.

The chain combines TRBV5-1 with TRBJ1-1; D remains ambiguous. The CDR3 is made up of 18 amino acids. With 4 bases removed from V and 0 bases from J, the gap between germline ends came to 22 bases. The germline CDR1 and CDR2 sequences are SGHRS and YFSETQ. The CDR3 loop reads CASSRSPGLTLMNTEAFF. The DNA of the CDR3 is TGCGCCAGCAGCCGCTCACCGGGCCTCACCCTCATGAACACTGAAGCTTTCTTT.

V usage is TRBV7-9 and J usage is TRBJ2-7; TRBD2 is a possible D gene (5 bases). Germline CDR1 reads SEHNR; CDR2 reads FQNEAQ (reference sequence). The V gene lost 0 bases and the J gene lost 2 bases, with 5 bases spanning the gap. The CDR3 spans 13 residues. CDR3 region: CASSLAGTYEQYF. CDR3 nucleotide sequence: TGTGCCAGCAGCTTAGCCGGGACCTACGAGCAGTACTTC.

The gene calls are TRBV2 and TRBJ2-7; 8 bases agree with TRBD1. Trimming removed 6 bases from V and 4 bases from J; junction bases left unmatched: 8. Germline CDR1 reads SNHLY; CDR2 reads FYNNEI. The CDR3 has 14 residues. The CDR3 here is CASRAGTGKYEQYF. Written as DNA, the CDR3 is TGTGCCAGCAGGGCCGGGACAGGAAAATACGAGCAGTACTTC.

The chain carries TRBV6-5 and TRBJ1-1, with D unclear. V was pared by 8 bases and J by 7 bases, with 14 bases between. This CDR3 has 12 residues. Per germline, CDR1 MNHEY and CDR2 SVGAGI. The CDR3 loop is CASLILPVEAFF. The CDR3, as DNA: TGTGCCAGCCTAATCCTACCGGTTGAAGCTTTCTTT.

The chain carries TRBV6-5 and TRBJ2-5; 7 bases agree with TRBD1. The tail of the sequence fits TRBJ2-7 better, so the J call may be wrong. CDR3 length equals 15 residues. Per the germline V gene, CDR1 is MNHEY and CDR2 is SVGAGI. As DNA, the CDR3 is TGTGCCAGCAGTAAAGGACAGGTTTCCTCCTACGAGCAGTACTTC. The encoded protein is CASSKGQVSSYEQYF.

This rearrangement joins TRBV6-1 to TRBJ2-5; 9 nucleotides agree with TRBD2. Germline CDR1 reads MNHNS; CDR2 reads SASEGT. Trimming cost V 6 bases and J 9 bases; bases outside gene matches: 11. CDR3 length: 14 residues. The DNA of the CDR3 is TGTGCCAGCAGGCCTGGGACGGCGGGAGGGGCCCAGTACTTC. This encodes CASRPGTAGGAQYF.

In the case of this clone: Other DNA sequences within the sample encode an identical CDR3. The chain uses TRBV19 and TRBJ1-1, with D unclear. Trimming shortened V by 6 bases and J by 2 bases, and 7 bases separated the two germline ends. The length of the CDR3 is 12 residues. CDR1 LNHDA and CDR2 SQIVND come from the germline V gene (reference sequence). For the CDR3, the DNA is TGTGCCAGTAGAGATAGAAACACTGAAGCTTTCTTT. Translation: CASRDRNTEAFF.

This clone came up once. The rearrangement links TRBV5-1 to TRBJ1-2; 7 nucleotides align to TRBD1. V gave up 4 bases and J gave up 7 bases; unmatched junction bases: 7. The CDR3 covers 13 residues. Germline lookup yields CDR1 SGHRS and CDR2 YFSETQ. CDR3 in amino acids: CASSPDRLSGYTF. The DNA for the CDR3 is TGCGCCAGCAGCCCGGACAGGCTTAGTGGCTACACCTTC.